The clone carrying this T cell receptor (beta chain) occurred once. Its antigen remains unknown. This entry is derived from a study of T cell responses to AZD1222 COVID-19 vaccine. Findings and limits, study-wide: Unmutated regions of variants are reportedly targeted by nearly half of spike-specific TCRs. Spike-specific TCR depth and breadth grew after two AZD1222 doses.

The germline V and J ends were trimmed by 5 bases and 6 bases, with 10 bases remaining between them. Germline lookup yields CDR1 LNHDA and CDR2 SQIVND (reference sequence). The CDR3 has 12 residues. Measured with immunoSEQ multiplex PCR; TCRdb has only the in-frame clones, and not every one. The sample lists more than 150,000 clones, around 90% occurring once. This chain links TRBV19 with TRBJ1-1, with D hard to call. The receptor comes from an adult who received the AZD1222 COVID-19 vaccine. The sequencing used peripheral blood, collected 28 days after the second AZD1222 dose. DNA of the CDR3: TGTGCCAGTAGTGTGGCCCACTCTGAAGCTTTCTTT. It codes for CASSVAHSEAFF.